What follows are 17 T cell receptor beta chains derived from one specimen sequenced in a study of blood T cell repertoires in COVID-19. Clones were sequenced by immunoSEQ multiplex PCR, and TCRdb holds only the in-frame ones, with some missing. Here the sample spans 300,000 to 450,000 clones, roughly 77% being singletons. Sequenced material: peripheral blood. The receptors stem from a human donor with acute or convalescent COVID-19. The donor label of this sample is uncertain.

The chain recombines TRBV5-1 with TRBJ1-2, with 7 nucleotides matching TRBD1. V shed 2 bases and J 6 bases; nucleotides not matched to a gene: 1. Germline CDR1 reads SGHRS; CDR2 reads YFSETQ. This CDR3 region has 12 residues. The CDR3, as DNA: TGCGCCAGCAGCTTACAGGGGCATGGCTACACCTTC. It encodes CASSLQGHGYTF.

Of note for this clone: Within the sample, other DNA sequences also encode this same CDR3. The chain recombines TRBV18 with TRBJ2-5, with D possibly being TRBD2 (7 bases). The CDR3 consists of 15 residues. Germline assignment: CDR1 KGHSH and CDR2 LQKENI. Between the trimmed V and J ends, which lost 6 bases and 5 bases, there was a span of 19 bases. The CDR3 spells CASSMQGRDSETQYF. The CDR3 DNA reads as TGTGCCAGCTCCATGCAGGGGAGGGACTCCGAGACCCAGTACTTC.

V and J are TRBV6-5 and TRBJ2-1, with a tentative D call TRBD1 (6 bases). This CDR3 is built from 11 residues. Germline V lookup: CDR1 MNHEY, CDR2 SVGAGI. The ends were cut back, 4 bases at V and 9 bases at J, with 7 bases in the middle. CDR3 nucleotides: TGTGCCAGCAGTTGGGACACTGAGCAGTTCTTC. Protein product: CASSWDTEQFF.

The chain carries TRBV12-3 or TRBV12-4 and TRBJ1-1, with TRBD1 as a possible D gene (5 bases). The CDR3 has 12 amino acids. V gave up 5 bases and J gave up 4 bases, with 8 bases separating them. CDR3 protein: CASSGGSTEAFF. The DNA of the CDR3 is TGTGCCAGCAGTGGGGGGAGCACTGAAGCTTTCTTT.

The CDR3 region is CASSEALQQASHYGYTF. The CDR3 coding sequence is TGTGCCAGCAGTGAAGCGCTGCAACAGGCGTCCCACTATGGCTACACCTTC. The V and J genes are TRBV2 and TRBJ1-2; tentative D call: TRBD1 (5 bases). V lost 0 bases to trimming and J lost 3 bases, with 17 bases between them. The germline V gene encodes CDR1 SNHLY and CDR2 FYNNEI. The CDR3 totals 17 residues. The variable domain in full, with the rest retrieved from reference TRBV2 and TRBJ1-2, is EPEVTQTPSHQVTQMGQEVILRCVPISNHLYFYWYRQILGQKVEFLVSFYNNEISEKSEIFDDQFSVERPDGSNFTLKIRSTKLEDSAMYFCASSEALQQASHYGYTFGSGTRLTVV.

V usage is TRBV9 and J usage is TRBJ2-7; the D is unclear. Between the trimmed V and J ends, which lost 0 bases and 0 bases, there was a span of 13 bases. Germline assignment: CDR1 SGDLS and CDR2 YYNGEE. The CDR3 is made up of 16 amino acids. The CDR3 nucleotides read TGTGCCAGCAGCGTAGGTGTGGGCGTAGGCTCCTACGAGCAGTACTTC. Protein product: CASSVGVGVGSYEQYF.

This sequence joins TRBV28 and TRBJ1-6; TRBD1 agrees at 7 bases. This CDR3 region has 16 residues. V lost 8 bases and J lost 0; bases outside the gene matches: 7. Looked up from germline, CDR1 is MDHEN and CDR2 is SYDVKM. The CDR3 DNA reads as TGTGCCAGCTTCGAGGGGGCCAGCTCCTATAATTCACCCCTCCACTTT. Translated: CASFEGASSYNSPLHF.

This clone was picked up one time. The chain has TRBV28 and TRBJ1-4, with D possibly matching TRBD1 (6 bases). Deletions cut 6 bases from V and 7 bases from J, with 18 bases between. This CDR3 is 15 amino acids long. CDR1 MDHEN and CDR2 SYDVKM come from the germline V gene. CDR3 DNA sequence: TGTGCCAGCAGCCCTACAGGGCACCTCGGTGAAAAACTGTTTTTT. This gives the protein CASSPTGHLGEKLFF.

This clone was detected a few times. J is TRBJ1-2 and V is TRBV6-5, with D unclear. Trimming pared 6 bases from V and 5 bases from J, leaving 13 bases between. The CDR3 is made up of 13 amino acids. CDR1 MNHEY and CDR2 SVGAGI come from the germline V gene. The CDR3 region is CASSVTGRYGYTF. The DNA of the CDR3 is TGTGCCAGCAGCGTAACGGGGAGATATGGCTACACCTTC.

The rearrangement uses TRBV2 and TRBJ2-6; tentatively, D is TRBD2 (5 bases). The CDR3 has 14 amino acids. Germline values: CDR1 SNHLY, CDR2 FYNNEI. V was trimmed by 8 bases and J by 4 bases, leaving 12 bases between them. The CDR3 here is CASCPSPGANVLTF. For the CDR3, the DNA is TGTGCCAGCTGCCCTAGCCCCGGGGCCAACGTCCTGACTTTC.

The chain joins TRBV6-5 to TRBJ1-1; D perhaps matches TRBD1 (5 bases). This CDR3 contains 15 residues. The germline V and J ends were trimmed by 2 bases and 1 base, with 11 bases remaining between them. The V gene's germline CDR1 is MNHEY and CDR2 SVGAGI. Here the CDR3 DNA reads TGTGCCAGCAGTTACCGCGGGGACCGGAACACTGAAGCTTTCTTT. It translates to CASSYRGDRNTEAFF.

The V call is TRBV5-1, the J call TRBJ2-5; D ambiguous. V shed 5 bases and J shed 0 bases, with 5 bases lying between them. The CDR3 loop spans 12 amino acids. The germline V gene has CDR1 SGHRS and CDR2 YFSETQ. The CDR3 reads CASREYQETQYF. The CDR3 DNA is TGCGCCAGCAGAGAGTACCAAGAGACCCAGTACTTC.

The J gene is TRBJ2-4, the V gene TRBV3-1 (or the pseudogene TRBV3-2), with TRBD1 identical over 12 bases. The germline CDR1 and CDR2 sequences are LGHDT and YNNKEL (reference sequence). V trimming: 5 bases; J trimming: 0 bases; junction bases outside the gene matches: 14. The CDR3 is made up of 20 amino acids. Here the CDR3 reads CASSSSGTGGLDIAKNIQYF. DNA for the CDR3: TGTGCCAGCAGCTCCTCCGGGACAGGGGGCCTAGATATAGCCAAAAACATTCAGTACTTC.

The chain uses TRBV28 and TRBJ2-7, with D possibly being TRBD1 (6 bases). Germline CDR1 and CDR2: MDHEN and SYDVKM. Trimming took off 4 bases at V and 2 bases at J, with 24 bases between the two ends. CDR3 length: 18 residues. Here the CDR3 reads CASSSTYSPRGKPYEQYF. Here the CDR3 DNA reads TGTGCCAGCAGTTCCACTTATTCCCCCAGGGGAAAGCCCTACGAGCAGTACTTC.

The J gene is TRBJ1-1, the V gene TRBV28; D call uncertain. The CDR3 has 12 amino acids. CDR1 and CDR2 (germline): MDHEN, SYDVKM. The V end was cut by 5 bases, the J end by 10 bases, with 14 bases between. For the CDR3, the DNA is TGTGCCAGCAGTCGAGCCCCGGCGGGAGCTTTCTTT. Translating it yields CASSRAPAGAFF.

The table lists this clone with a few counts. This chain uses TRBV19 with TRBJ1-6; D may be TRBD1 (6 bases). The CDR3 has 15 residues. V was clipped by 5 bases and J by 10 bases, with 18 bases between them. Germline CDR1 is LNHDA and CDR2 is SQIVND (reference sequence). The DNA of the CDR3 is TGTGCCAGTAGTCGTCCTACAGGGAATGGATCACCCCTCCACTTT. Residues: CASSRPTGNGSPLHF.

This clone has just a few counts. The chain uses TRBV5-4 and TRBJ2-7; 14 nucleotides agree with TRBD2. V lost 3 bases and J lost 0; bases outside the gene matches: 5. The CDR3 is 17 amino acids. CDR1 is SGHNT, CDR2 YYREEE, per germline (reference sequence). The CDR3 sequence is CASSSRTSGRTSYEQYF. The CDR3 DNA follows: TGTGCCAGCAGCTCTCGGACTAGCGGGAGGACCTCCTACGAGCAGTACTTC.